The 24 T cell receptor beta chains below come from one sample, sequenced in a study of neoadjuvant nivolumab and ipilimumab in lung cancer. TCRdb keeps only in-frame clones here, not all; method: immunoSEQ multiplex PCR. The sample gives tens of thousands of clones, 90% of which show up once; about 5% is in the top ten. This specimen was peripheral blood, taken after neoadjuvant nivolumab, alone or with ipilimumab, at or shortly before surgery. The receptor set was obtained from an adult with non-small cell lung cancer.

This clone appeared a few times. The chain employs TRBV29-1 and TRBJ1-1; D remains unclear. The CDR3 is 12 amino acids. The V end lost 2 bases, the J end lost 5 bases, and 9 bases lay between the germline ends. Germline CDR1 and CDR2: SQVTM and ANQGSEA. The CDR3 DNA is TGCAGCGTTGAAACGAGATGGACTGAAGCTTTCTTT. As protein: CSVETRWTEAFF.

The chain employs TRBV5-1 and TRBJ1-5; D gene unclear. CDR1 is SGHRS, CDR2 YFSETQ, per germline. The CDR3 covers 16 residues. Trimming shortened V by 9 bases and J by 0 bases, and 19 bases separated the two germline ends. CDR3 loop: CATRGLQASSNQPQHF. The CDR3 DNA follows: TGCGCCACCAGAGGTCTCCAGGCGTCTAGCAATCAGCCCCAGCATTTT.

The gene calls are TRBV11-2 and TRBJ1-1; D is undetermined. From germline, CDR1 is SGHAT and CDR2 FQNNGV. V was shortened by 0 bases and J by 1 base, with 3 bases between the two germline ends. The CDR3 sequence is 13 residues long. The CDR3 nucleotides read TGTGCCAGCAGCTTAGACAGGAACACTGAAGCTTTCTTT. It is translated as CASSLDRNTEAFF. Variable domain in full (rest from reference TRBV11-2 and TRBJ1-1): EAGVAQSPRYKIIEKRQSVAFWCNPISGHATLYWYQQILGQGPKLLIQFQNNGVVDDSQLPKDRFSAERLKGVDSTLKIQPAKLEDSAVYLCASSLDRNTEAFFGQGTRLTVV.

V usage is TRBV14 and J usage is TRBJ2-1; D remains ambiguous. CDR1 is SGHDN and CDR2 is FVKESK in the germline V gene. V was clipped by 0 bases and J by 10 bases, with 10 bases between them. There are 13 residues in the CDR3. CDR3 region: CASSQDLGLEQFF. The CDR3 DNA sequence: TGTGCCAGCAGCCAAGATCTGGGATTGGAGCAGTTCTTC. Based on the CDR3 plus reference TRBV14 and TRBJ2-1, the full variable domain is EAGVTQFPSHSVIEKGQTVTLRCDPISGHDNLYWYRRVMGKEIKFLLHFVKESKQDESGMPNNRFLAERTGGTYSTLKVQPAELEDSGVYFCASSQDLGLEQFFGPGTRLTVL.

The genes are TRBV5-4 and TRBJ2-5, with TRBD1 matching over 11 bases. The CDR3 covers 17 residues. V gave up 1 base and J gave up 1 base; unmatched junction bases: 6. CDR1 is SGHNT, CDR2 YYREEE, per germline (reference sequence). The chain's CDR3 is CASSLWGQGGTQETQYF. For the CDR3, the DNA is TGTGCCAGCAGCTTGTGGGGACAGGGGGGGACCCAAGAGACCCAGTACTTC.

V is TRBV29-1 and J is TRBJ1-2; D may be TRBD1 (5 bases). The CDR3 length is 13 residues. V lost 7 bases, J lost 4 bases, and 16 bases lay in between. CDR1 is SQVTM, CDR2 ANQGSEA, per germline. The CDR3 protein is CSAGGPEIYGYTF. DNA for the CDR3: TGCAGCGCCGGGGGACCGGAGATCTATGGCTACACCTTC.

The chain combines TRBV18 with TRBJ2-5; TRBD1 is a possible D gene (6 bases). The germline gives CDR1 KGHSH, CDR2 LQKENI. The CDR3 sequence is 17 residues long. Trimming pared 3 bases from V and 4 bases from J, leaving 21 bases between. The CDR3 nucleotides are TGTGCCAGCTCACCCACTTCCGGGACACAGAGATTAGAGACCCAGTACTTC. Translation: CASSPTSGTQRLETQYF. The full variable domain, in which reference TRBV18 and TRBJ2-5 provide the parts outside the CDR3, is NAGVMQNPRHLVRRRGQEARLRCSPMKGHSHVYWYRQLPEEGLKFMVYLQKENIIDESGMPKERFSAEFPKEGPSILRIQQVVRGDSAAYFCASSPTSGTQRLETQYFGPGTRLLVL.

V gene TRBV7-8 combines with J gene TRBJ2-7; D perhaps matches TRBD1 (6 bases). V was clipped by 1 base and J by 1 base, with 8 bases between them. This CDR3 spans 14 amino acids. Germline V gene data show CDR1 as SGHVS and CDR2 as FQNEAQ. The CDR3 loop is CASSLDTGSYEQYF. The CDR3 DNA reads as TGTGCCAGCAGCTTAGACACAGGGTCCTACGAGCAGTACTTC.

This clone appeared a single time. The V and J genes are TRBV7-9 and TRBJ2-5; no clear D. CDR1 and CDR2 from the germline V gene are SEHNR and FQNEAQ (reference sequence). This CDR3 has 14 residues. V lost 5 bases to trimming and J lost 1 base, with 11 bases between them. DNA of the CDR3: TGTGCCAGCAGCCGAGGAGCTTCCCAAGAGACCCAGTACTTC. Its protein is CASSRGASQETQYF.

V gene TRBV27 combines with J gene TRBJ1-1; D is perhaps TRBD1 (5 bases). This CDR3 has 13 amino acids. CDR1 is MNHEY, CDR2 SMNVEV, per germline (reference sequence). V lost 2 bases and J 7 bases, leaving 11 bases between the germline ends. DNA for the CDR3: TGTGCCAGCAGTTTAGGGGGGGAGATTGAAGCTTTCTTT. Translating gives CASSLGGEIEAFF.

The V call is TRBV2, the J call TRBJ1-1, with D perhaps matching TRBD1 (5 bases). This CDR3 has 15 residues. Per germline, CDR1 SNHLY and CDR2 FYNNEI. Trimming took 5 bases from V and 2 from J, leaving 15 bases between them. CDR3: CASSIPTGTNTEAFF. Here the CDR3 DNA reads TGTGCCAGCAGTATCCCCACAGGTACAAACACTGAAGCTTTCTTT.

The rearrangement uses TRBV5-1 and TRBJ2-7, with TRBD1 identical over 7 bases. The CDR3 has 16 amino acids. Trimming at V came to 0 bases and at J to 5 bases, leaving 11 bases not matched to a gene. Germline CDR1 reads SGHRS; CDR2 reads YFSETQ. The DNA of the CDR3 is TGCGCCAGCAGCTTGGGGGGACAGACGAGAGGGGACGAGCAGTACTTC. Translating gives CASSLGGQTRGDEQYF.

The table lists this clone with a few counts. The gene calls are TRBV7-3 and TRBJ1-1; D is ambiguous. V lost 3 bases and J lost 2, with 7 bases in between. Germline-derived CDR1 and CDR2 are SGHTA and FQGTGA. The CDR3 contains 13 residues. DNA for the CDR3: TGTGCCAGCAGCTTTGAGATTAACACTGAAGCTTTCTTT. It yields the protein CASSFEINTEAFF.

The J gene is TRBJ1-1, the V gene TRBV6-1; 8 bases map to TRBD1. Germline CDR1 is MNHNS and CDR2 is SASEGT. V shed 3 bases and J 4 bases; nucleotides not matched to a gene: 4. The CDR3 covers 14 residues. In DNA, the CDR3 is TGTGCCAGCAGTGACCAGGGGGCGAGCACTGAAGCTTTCTTT. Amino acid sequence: CASSDQGASTEAFF.

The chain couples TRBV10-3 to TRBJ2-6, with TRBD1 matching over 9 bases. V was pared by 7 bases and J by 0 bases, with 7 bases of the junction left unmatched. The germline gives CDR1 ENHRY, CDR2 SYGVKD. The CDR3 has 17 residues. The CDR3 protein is CAINPQGASSGANVLTF. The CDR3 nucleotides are TGTGCCATCAACCCACAGGGGGCGAGCTCTGGGGCCAACGTCCTGACTTTC.

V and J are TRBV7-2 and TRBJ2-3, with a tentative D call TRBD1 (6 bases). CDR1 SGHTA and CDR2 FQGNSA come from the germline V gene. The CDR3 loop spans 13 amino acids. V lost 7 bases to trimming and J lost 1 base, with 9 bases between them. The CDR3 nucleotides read TGTGCCAGCAACCCAGGGGGCACAGATACGCAGTATTTT. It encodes CASNPGGTDTQYF. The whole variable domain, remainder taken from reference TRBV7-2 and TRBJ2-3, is GAGVSQSPSNKVTEKGKDVELRCDPISGHTALYWYRQSLGQGLEFLIYFQGNSAPDKSGLPSDRFSAERTGGSVSTLTIQRTQQEDSAVYLCASNPGGTDTQYFGPGTRLTVL.

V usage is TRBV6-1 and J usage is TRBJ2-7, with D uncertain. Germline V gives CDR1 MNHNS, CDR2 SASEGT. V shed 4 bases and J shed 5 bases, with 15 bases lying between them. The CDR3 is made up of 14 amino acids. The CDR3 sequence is CASSAHLGSNEQYF. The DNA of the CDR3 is TGTGCCAGCAGTGCACATCTGGGGTCCAACGAGCAGTACTTC.

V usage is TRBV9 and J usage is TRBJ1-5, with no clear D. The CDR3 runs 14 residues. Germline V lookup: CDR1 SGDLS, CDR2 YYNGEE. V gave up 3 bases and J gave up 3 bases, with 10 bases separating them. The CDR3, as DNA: TGTGCCAGCAGCGCGGACGGATCCAATCAGCCCCAGCATTTT. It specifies CASSADGSNQPQHF.

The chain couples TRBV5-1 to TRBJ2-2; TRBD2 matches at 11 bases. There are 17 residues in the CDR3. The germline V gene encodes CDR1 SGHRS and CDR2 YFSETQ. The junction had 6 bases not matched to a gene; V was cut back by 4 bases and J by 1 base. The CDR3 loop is CASSLTTSGMNTGELFF. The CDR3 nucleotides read TGCGCCAGCAGCCTTACGACTAGCGGGATGAACACCGGGGAGCTGTTTTTT.

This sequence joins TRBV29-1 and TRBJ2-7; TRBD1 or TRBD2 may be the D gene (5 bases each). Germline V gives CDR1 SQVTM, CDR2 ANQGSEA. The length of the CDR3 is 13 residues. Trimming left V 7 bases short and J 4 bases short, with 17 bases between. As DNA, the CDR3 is TGCAGCGCGTTGGGACCGGATAAATACGAGCAGTACTTC. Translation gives CSALGPDKYEQYF.

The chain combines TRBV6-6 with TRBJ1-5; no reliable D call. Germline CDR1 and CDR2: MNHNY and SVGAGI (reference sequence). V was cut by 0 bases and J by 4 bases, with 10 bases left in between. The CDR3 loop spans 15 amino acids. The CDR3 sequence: CASSYSTKGNQPQHF. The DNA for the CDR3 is TGTGCCAGCAGTTACTCGACTAAGGGAAATCAGCCCCAGCATTTT.

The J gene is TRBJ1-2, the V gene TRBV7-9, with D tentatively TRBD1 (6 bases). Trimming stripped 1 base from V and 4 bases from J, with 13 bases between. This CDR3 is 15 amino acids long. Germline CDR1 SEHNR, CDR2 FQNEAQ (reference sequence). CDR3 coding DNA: TGTGCCAGCAGCTTAGGTCGGGGGGCAGGCTATGGCTACACCTTC. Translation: CASSLGRGAGYGYTF.

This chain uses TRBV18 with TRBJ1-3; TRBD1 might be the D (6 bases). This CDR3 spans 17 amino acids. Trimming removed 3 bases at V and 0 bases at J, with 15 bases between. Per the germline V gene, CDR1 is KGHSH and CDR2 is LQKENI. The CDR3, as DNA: TGTGCCAGCTCACCCTCGACAGGTCGGTTCTCTGGAAACACCATATATTTT. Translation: CASSPSTGRFSGNTIYF. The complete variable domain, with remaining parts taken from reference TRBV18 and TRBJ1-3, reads NAGVMQNPRHLVRRRGQEARLRCSPMKGHSHVYWYRQLPEEGLKFMVYLQKENIIDESGMPKERFSAEFPKEGPSILRIQQVVRGDSAAYFCASSPSTGRFSGNTIYFGEGSWLTVV.

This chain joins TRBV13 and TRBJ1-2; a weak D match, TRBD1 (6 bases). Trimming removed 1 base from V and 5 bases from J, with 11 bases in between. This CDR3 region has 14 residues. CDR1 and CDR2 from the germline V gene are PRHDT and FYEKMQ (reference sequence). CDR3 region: CASSLAGADYGYTF. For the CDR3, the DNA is TGTGCCAGCAGCTTAGCAGGGGCCGATTATGGCTACACCTTC.